The 10 T cell receptor beta chains listed next were all sequenced from one sample in a study of T cell repertoires in cytomegalovirus infection. In TCRdb, the reads were re-called with MiXCR into one record per CDR3 protein. The data show about 830,000 distinct CDR3 sequences, roughly 33% seen once. No cognate antigen is known for these TCRs. Sequenced material: cultured CD8+ T cells from PBMCs, taken from culture after CMV antigen stimulation. These receptor sequences come from a human donor in good health (CMV status not recorded). Some clones in this sample may be carry-over from other donors' samples.

This clonotype was detected a few times. V usage is TRBV7-9 and J usage is TRBJ1-1; weak D call: TRBD1 (5 bases). Germline-derived CDR1 and CDR2 are SEHNR and FQNEAQ (reference sequence). CDR3 length equals 14 residues. Trimming took 5 bases from V and 1 from J, leaving 11 bases between them. CDR3 in amino acids: CASSHVDRNTEAFF. In DNA, the CDR3 is TGTGCCAGCAGCCATGTCGACAGGAACACTGAAGCTTTCTTT. The complete variable domain, with remaining parts taken from reference TRBV7-9 and TRBJ1-1, reads DTGVSQNPRHKITKRGQNVTFRCDPISEHNRLYWYRQTLGQGPEFLTYFQNEAQLEKSRLLSDRFSAERPKGSFSTLEIQRTEQGDSAMYLCASSHVDRNTEAFFGQGTRLTVV.

The chain uses TRBV6-5 and TRBJ2-2, with D perhaps matching TRBD1 or TRBD2 (6 bases each). Per the germline V gene, CDR1 is MNHEY and CDR2 is SVGAGI. Trimming left V 2 bases short and J 1 base short, with 11 bases between. The CDR3 covers 16 residues. The CDR3 DNA sequence: TGTGCCAGCAGTTACGCGAGGGGGGTGAACACCGGGGAGCTGTTTTTT. It translates to CASSYARGVNTGELFF.

The CDR3 loop reads CASSDSGVHEQFF. CDR3 nucleotides: TGTGCCAGCAGTGATTCAGGGGTCCATGAGCAGTTCTTC. V and J are TRBV27 and TRBJ2-1; possibly TRBD1 for D (6 bases). Germline lookup yields CDR1 MNHEY and CDR2 SMNVEV (reference sequence). The CDR3 has 13 residues. V lost 5 bases, J lost 8 bases, and 13 bases lay in between.

The chain uses TRBV6-1 and TRBJ2-3; 9 nucleotides align to TRBD2. The V gene end was trimmed by 11 bases and the J gene end by 1 base; junction bases not matched to a gene: 7. The CDR3 length is 14 residues. Germline V gene lookup returns CDR1 MNHNS and CDR2 SASEGT. The CDR3 spells CAVGAGGGTDTQYF. CDR3 nucleotide sequence: TGTGCCGTCGGGGCGGGGGGGGGCACAGATACGCAGTATTTT.

A remark on this clonotype: Its ends do not fully match the called genes, so a read error is possible. J is TRBJ2-1 and V is TRBV7-2, with 7 bases lining up with TRBD2. The CDR3 spans 19 residues. The germline CDR1 and CDR2 sequences are SGHTA and FQGNSA. CDR3 sequence: CANSLARLAALGANNEQFF. The CDR3 region has the DNA TGTGCCAACAGCTTAGCGCGACTAGCCGCCCTAGGGGCTAACAATGAGCAGTTCTTC.

This chain joins TRBV5-1 and TRBJ1-2; 7 bases are shared with TRBD1. Germline lookup yields CDR1 SGHRS and CDR2 YFSETQ. J was trimmed by 3 bases and V by 0 bases; bases with no gene match: 2. The CDR3 covers 14 residues. CDR3 sequence (DNA): TGCGCCAGCAGCTTGGGAGGGACAGACTATGGCTACACCTTC. Residues: CASSLGGTDYGYTF.

In this sample, this clonotype turned up many times. The rearrangement links TRBV12-3 or TRBV12-4 to TRBJ2-5; no definite D call. This CDR3 has 14 residues. Trimming pared 2 bases from V and 2 bases from J, leaving 9 bases between. The CDR3 nucleotides are TGTGCCAGCAGTTTATCACCAGGTCAAGAGACCCAGTACTTC. Translation: CASSLSPGQETQYF.

This chain uses TRBV12-3 or TRBV12-4 with TRBJ2-1; D not certain. This CDR3 has 12 amino acids. The V and J ends lost 11 bases and 5 bases respectively, with 13 bases between them. The CDR3 sequence is CACTGPHNEQFF. CDR3 DNA: TGTGCCTGCACGGGCCCTCACAATGAGCAGTTCTTC.

In its sample, this clonotype was seen a few times. The chain employs TRBV10-3 and TRBJ1-1; 8 positions agree with TRBD1. Germline CDR1 is ENHRY and CDR2 is SYGVKD. J was trimmed by 4 bases and V by 0 bases; bases with no gene match: 7. This CDR3 contains 16 residues. Here the CDR3 reads CAISESMGQASTEAFF. The CDR3 DNA reads as TGTGCCATCAGTGAGTCAATGGGACAGGCGAGCACTGAAGCTTTCTTT.

Only a few counts were recorded for this clonotype. The rearrangement uses TRBV20-1 and TRBJ2-1; a weak D match, TRBD1 (7 bases). This CDR3 is 11 amino acids long. Germline loops: CDR1 DFQATT, CDR2 SNEGSKA (reference sequence). The ends were cut back, 6 bases at V and 10 bases at J, with 13 bases in the middle. The CDR3 DNA reads as TGCAGTGCCCAGGGGGGCTGGGAGCAGTTCTTC. Protein sequence: CSAQGGWEQFF.